What follows describes a single T cell receptor (beta chain). The data originate from a study of blood T cell repertoires in COVID-19. Whole-study context: The samples span acute and convalescent COVID-19 from the United States, Italy and Spain. The analysed material was cDNA or gDNA that came from T cells, B-cell-depleted T cells, or PBMCs.

CDR3 length: 11 amino acids. V was trimmed by 8 bases and J by 10 bases, leaving 14 bases between them. Germline CDR1 and CDR2: MNHNY and SVGAGI (reference sequence). Original methodology: The authors estimated nucleated cell counts from reference gene primer amplification. Here immunoSEQ multiplex PCR was the method, and the copy in TCRdb shows in-frame clones only, minus some. The V and J calls and clone size are taken from that table; D and trimming were inferred from the DNA. The sample has some 270,000 clones, almost 90% seen once; the top ten hold 2.1%. Seattle researchers signed up patients amid active infection and tracked them longitudinally.

The chain combines TRBV6-6 with TRBJ1-2; D unclear. Sequencing input: peripheral blood. This sequence originates from a woman aged 60-75 years with COVID-19, enrolled during active disease. The CDR3 nucleotides are TGTGCCAGCGGACTTTCCCGGGACTACACCTTC. Translating it yields CASGLSRDYTF.